One and the same sample provided the 9 T cell receptor beta chains below, sequenced in a study of radiation and T cells in renal cell carcinoma. Sequenced by immunoSEQ multiplex PCR; TCRdb stores in-frame clones only, minus some. Among 130,000 to 150,000 clones listed, 70% to 90% were seen once. Specified time point: baseline pretreatment blood. Specified treatment: 15 Gy SBRT to primary tumor, nephrectomy 4 weeks later. This material consisted of blood, taken from a patient whose treatment included radiotherapy and nephrectomy. The receptors derive from a woman in her forties or fifties with renal cell carcinoma.

The chain employs TRBV7-2 and TRBJ2-1; 8 bases are a match to TRBD2. Unmatched junction bases numbered 11, after V lost 6 bases and J lost 7 bases. The CDR3 contains 15 residues. Germline values: CDR1 SGHTA, CDR2 FQGNSA. CDR3 sequence (DNA): TGTGCCAGCAGTTACGGAGCGGGGGCGGAGAATGAGCAGTTCTTC. Translated: CASSYGAGAENEQFF.

J is TRBJ2-7 and V is TRBV5-1, with 9 bases fitting TRBD2. Germline trimming cut 3 bases from V and 3 bases from J; bases unmatched to any gene: 7. Per germline, CDR1 SGHRS and CDR2 YFSETQ. The CDR3 consists of 15 residues. CDR3 nucleotide sequence: TGCGCCAGCAGCTCCACCGGGACTAGCTTCTACGAGCAGTACTTC. Translating gives CASSSTGTSFYEQYF.

The chain recombines TRBV2 with TRBJ2-3; D uncertain. Germline CDR1 SNHLY, CDR2 FYNNEI. CDR3 length equals 14 residues. Trimming took off 8 bases at V and 1 base at J, with 13 bases between the two ends. The CDR3 is CASRVRLGTDTQYF. DNA for the CDR3: TGTGCCAGCCGCGTTCGGCTAGGCACAGATACGCAGTATTTT.

The rearrangement links TRBV4-1 to TRBJ1-2; D is ambiguous. V was clipped by 1 base and J by 4 bases, with 7 bases between them. Germline lookup yields CDR1 MGHRA and CDR2 YSYEKL. The CDR3 loop spans 13 amino acids. CDR3 residues: CASSQGFSYGYTF. The CDR3 nucleotides read TGCGCCAGCAGCCAAGGATTCAGCTATGGCTACACCTTC.

Of note for this clone: Sequence at one end of the junction differs from germline and may be a read error. This chain connects TRBV7-7 to TRBJ2-5; D not certain. From germline, CDR1 is SSHAT and CDR2 FNYEAQ (reference sequence). This CDR3 spans 13 amino acids. CDR3 bases: TGTGCTAGCAGCCCCAATACACAAGAGACCCAGTACTTC. This codes for CASSPNTQETQYF.

This chain links TRBV7-2 with TRBJ2-7; D may be TRBD2 (6 bases). The germline gives CDR1 SGHTA, CDR2 FQGNSA. Trimming took off 5 bases at V and 5 bases at J, with 13 bases between the two ends. The length of the CDR3 is 13 residues. CDR3 residues: CASSADWGDEQYF. As DNA, the CDR3 is TGTGCCAGCAGCGCAGATTGGGGGGACGAGCAGTACTTC.

This clone was detected once. The V gene is TRBV5-1, the J gene TRBJ1-4; 11 bases line up with TRBD1. Trimming cost V 4 bases and J 6 bases; bases outside gene matches: 5. The germline V gene encodes CDR1 SGHRS and CDR2 YFSETQ. The CDR3 runs 15 residues. CDR3 protein: CASSPGQGAHEKLFF. Written as DNA, the CDR3 is TGCGCCAGCAGCCCCGGACAGGGGGCCCATGAAAAACTGTTTTTT. Full variable domain (rest looked up from reference TRBV5-1 and TRBJ1-4): KAGVTQTPRYLIKTRGQQVTLSCSPISGHRSVSWYQQTPGQGLQFLFEYFSETQRNKGNFPGRFSGRQFSNSRSEMNVSTLELGDSALYLCASSPGQGAHEKLFFGSGTQLSVL.

The V gene is TRBV4-3, the J gene TRBJ1-1; 8 bases line up with TRBD1. Germline V lookup: CDR1 LGHNA, CDR2 YSLEER. J lost 1 base, V lost 3 bases, and 4 bases had no gene match. The length of the CDR3 is 15 residues. The CDR3 is CASSQGTGGNTEAFF. The CDR3 DNA sequence: TGCGCCAGCAGCCAGGGAACAGGGGGGAACACTGAAGCTTTCTTT.

The chain combines TRBV7-9 with TRBJ2-7; D gene unclear. The CDR3 is 12 amino acids. Per the germline V gene, CDR1 is SEHNR and CDR2 is FQNEAQ (reference sequence). Trimming took off 5 bases at V and 3 bases at J, with 8 bases between the two ends. In nucleotides, the CDR3 is TGTGCCAGCAGCGCAGAGAACTACGAGCAGTACTTC. Protein product: CASSAENYEQYF. The full variable domain, completed using reference TRBV7-9 and TRBJ2-7, is DTGVSQNPRHKITKRGQNVTFRCDPISEHNRLYWYRQTLGQGPEFLTYFQNEAQLEKSRLLSDRFSAERPKGSFSTLEIQRTEQGDSAMYLCASSAENYEQYFGPGTRLTVT.